The rows below give T cell receptor beta chains drawn from one sample of a study of T-cell memory formation after mild COVID-19. TCRdb ran MiXCR on the 5' RACE reads and lists one entry per CDR3 protein. The sample records roughly 580,000 distinct CDR3 sequences, more than 15% being singletons. Sequencing was carried out using PBMCs or a T cell subset sorted from them (not recorded which). These TCRs come from an adult woman who had mild COVID-19 (a few samples of this study predate the infection). Cell type and time point are not known. Both conserved end residues are part of each CDR3. The order of the fields is J gene, D gene, V gene, clone size, CDR3 DNA, CDR3 protein. A D gene is named only where the DNA matches it firmly. A row's size may be missing; if present it is once, few, many or a size class.

j_gene: TRBJ2-5; d_gene: -; v_gene: TRBV5-1; abundance: many; CDR3nt: TGCGCCAGCAGCTCGGTTTCAGGGCAAGAGACCCAGTACTTC; CDR3aa: CASSSVSGQETQYF
j_gene: TRBJ2-1; d_gene: -; v_gene: TRBV12-3/TRBV12-4; abundance: many; CDR3nt: TGTGCCAGCAGTTTATCACCGGGGGTGGTGGGCAATGAGCAGTTCTTC; CDR3aa: CASSLSPGVVGNEQFF
j_gene: TRBJ1-2; d_gene: -; v_gene: TRBV24-1; abundance: -; CDR3nt: TGTGCCACCGAGGACAGAGGTGGCTACACCTTC; CDR3aa: CATEDRGGYTF
j_gene: TRBJ2-7; d_gene: TRBD2; v_gene: TRBV4-2; abundance: -; CDR3nt: TGTGCCAGCAGCCAAGATCTTGGGGCGGGAGCCGCCGAGCAGTACTTC; CDR3aa: CASSQDLGAGAAEQYF
j_gene: TRBJ2-1; d_gene: -; v_gene: TRBV11-2; abundance: -; CDR3nt: TGTGCCAGCAGCCGAGGTTGGAGCGGGTACAATGAGCAGTTCTTC; CDR3aa: CASSRGWSGYNEQFF
j_gene: TRBJ1-4; d_gene: -; v_gene: TRBV4-2; abundance: many; CDR3nt: TGTGCCAGCAGCCAAGATAGGCAGGGCGGTGAAAAACTGTTTTTT; CDR3aa: CASSQDRQGGEKLFF
j_gene: TRBJ1-1; d_gene: -; v_gene: TRBV9; abundance: -; CDR3nt: TGTGCCAGCAGCGTAGAATCCCACACTGAAGCTTTCTTT; CDR3aa: CASSVESHTEAFF
j_gene: TRBJ1-1; d_gene: TRBD1; v_gene: TRBV30; abundance: few; CDR3nt: TGTGCCTGGAGCTCGACAGGGGGTCACACTGAAGCTTTCTTT; CDR3aa: CAWSSTGGHTEAFF
j_gene: TRBJ2-1; d_gene: TRBD1; v_gene: TRBV20-1; abundance: -; CDR3nt: TGCAGTGCTGGAGACAGGGGCAATGAGCAGTTCTTC; CDR3aa: CSAGDRGNEQFF
j_gene: TRBJ1-2; d_gene: TRBD1; v_gene: TRBV6-5; abundance: -; CDR3nt: TGTGCCAGCAGTTACAAGGGGACAGATGGCTACACCTTC; CDR3aa: CASSYKGTDGYTF
j_gene: TRBJ2-5; d_gene: TRBD1; v_gene: TRBV29-1; abundance: few; CDR3nt: TGCAGCGTCGACAGGGCAGGAAAGACCCAGTACTTC; CDR3aa: CSVDRAGKTQYF
j_gene: TRBJ2-1; d_gene: -; v_gene: TRBV29-1; abundance: few; CDR3nt: TGCAGCGCAATGTTCTACAATGAGCAGTTCTTC; CDR3aa: CSAMFYNEQFF
j_gene: TRBJ2-3; d_gene: -; v_gene: TRBV14; abundance: -; CDR3nt: TGTGCCAGCAGCCAAGCGTACGGCTTCGGGAAATCTAGCACAGATACGCAGTATTTT; CDR3aa: CASSQAYGFGKSSTDTQYF
j_gene: TRBJ2-1; d_gene: TRBD2; v_gene: TRBV12-3/TRBV12-4; abundance: -; CDR3nt: TGTGCCAGCAGTCCAAGGACTAGCGGGATTAACAATGAGCAGTTCTTC; CDR3aa: CASSPRTSGINNEQFF
j_gene: TRBJ2-7; d_gene: TRBD1; v_gene: TRBV4-1; abundance: -; CDR3nt: TGCGCCAGCAGCCGGGGACAGGTCTACGAGCAGTACTTC; CDR3aa: CASSRGQVYEQYF
j_gene: TRBJ1-1; d_gene: -; v_gene: TRBV20-1; abundance: few; CDR3nt: TGCAGTGCCCCCAGGGGCGGAAACTCGAACACTGAAGCTTTCTTT; CDR3aa: CSAPRGGNSNTEAFF
j_gene: TRBJ2-1; d_gene: -; v_gene: TRBV5-1; abundance: few; CDR3nt: TGCGCCAGCAGCTTGGCCGGGACCGCCACCGACTTAAATGAGCAGTTCTTC; CDR3aa: CASSLAGTATDLNEQFF
j_gene: TRBJ2-3; d_gene: -; v_gene: TRBV20-1; abundance: -; CDR3nt: TGCAGTGCGACGACAGGCCCTAGCACAGATACGCAGTATTTT; CDR3aa: CSATTGPSTDTQYF
j_gene: TRBJ1-2; d_gene: -; v_gene: TRBV7-9; abundance: -; CDR3nt: TGTGCCAGCAGTAGAGATCATGCTGATGGCTACACCTTC; CDR3aa: CASSRDHADGYTF
j_gene: TRBJ1-1; d_gene: -; v_gene: TRBV30; abundance: -; CDR3nt: TGTGCCGGAGGGGCAGGGTCCATTGGGACTGAAGCTTTCTTT; CDR3aa: CAGGAGSIGTEAFF
j_gene: TRBJ2-7; d_gene: -; v_gene: TRBV7-6; abundance: -; CDR3nt: TGTGCCAGCAGCTTTGAAGGGACCGGCTACGAGCAGTACTTC; CDR3aa: CASSFEGTGYEQYF
j_gene: TRBJ2-7; d_gene: -; v_gene: TRBV12-3/TRBV12-4; abundance: few; CDR3nt: TGTGCCAGCAGTTTTGAGGCGGAGCAGTACTTC; CDR3aa: CASSFEAEQYF
j_gene: TRBJ2-7; d_gene: TRBD1; v_gene: TRBV6-5; abundance: -; CDR3nt: TGTGCCAGCAGTACAACAAGCGGGACAGGGACCCGCGAGCAGTACTTC; CDR3aa: CASSTTSGTGTREQYF
j_gene: TRBJ2-7; d_gene: TRBD1; v_gene: TRBV20-1; abundance: -; CDR3nt: TGCAGTGCTAGCGCGCTAGGGACAGCGACGAACTACGAGCAGTACTTC; CDR3aa: CSASALGTATNYEQYF
j_gene: TRBJ1-2; d_gene: -; v_gene: TRBV12-5; abundance: -; CDR3nt: TGTGCTAGTGGTTCCCCCCTGGACCGATCTAACTATGGCTACACCTTC; CDR3aa: CASGSPLDRSNYGYTF
j_gene: TRBJ2-1; d_gene: TRBD1; v_gene: TRBV7-9; abundance: few; CDR3nt: TGTGCCAGCAGCTCCAGGACAGGGCCCAATGAGCAGTTCTTC; CDR3aa: CASSSRTGPNEQFF
j_gene: TRBJ2-1; d_gene: -; v_gene: TRBV24-1; abundance: many; CDR3nt: TGTGCCACCAGTGAGGAAACGGGCAGCAATGAGCAGTTCTTC; CDR3aa: CATSEETGSNEQFF
j_gene: TRBJ2-2; d_gene: -; v_gene: TRBV6-4; abundance: few; CDR3nt: TGTGCCAGCAGTAAAACTGCCTCTGATCACACCGGGGAGCTGTTTTTT; CDR3aa: CASSKTASDHTGELFF
j_gene: TRBJ2-1; d_gene: TRBD2; v_gene: TRBV11-3; abundance: few; CDR3nt: TGTGCCAGCAGCTTCACGGGAGGCGTCAATGAGCAGTTCTTC; CDR3aa: CASSFTGGVNEQFF
j_gene: TRBJ2-1; d_gene: TRBD2; v_gene: TRBV7-8; abundance: -; CDR3nt: TGTGCCAGCAGCCAAATTGGGGGGACTAGCGGGAGCACTGAGCAGTTCTTC; CDR3aa: CASSQIGGTSGSTEQFF
j_gene: TRBJ1-2; d_gene: -; v_gene: TRBV27; abundance: -; CDR3nt: TGTGCCAGCAGTCCACAGGATTATACGGATGGCTACACCTTC; CDR3aa: CASSPQDYTDGYTF
j_gene: TRBJ1-5; d_gene: -; v_gene: TRBV6-1; abundance: few; CDR3nt: TGTGCCAGCAGTGAAGAGCGTTGGCGGGGGAATAGCAATCAGCCCCAGCATTTT; CDR3aa: CASSEERWRGNSNQPQHF
j_gene: TRBJ2-5; d_gene: TRBD2; v_gene: TRBV14; abundance: few; CDR3nt: TGTGCCAGCAGCCTGGGACTAGCGGGGATAGAGACCCAGTACTTC; CDR3aa: CASSLGLAGIETQYF
j_gene: TRBJ2-3; d_gene: TRBD2; v_gene: TRBV25-1; abundance: few; CDR3nt: TGTGCCAGCAGCCCCCAAGGACGCGGGAGTCCCACAGATACGCAGTATTTT; CDR3aa: CASSPQGRGSPTDTQYF
j_gene: TRBJ2-5; d_gene: -; v_gene: TRBV11-2; abundance: -; CDR3nt: TGTGCCAGCAGCCCCGGGGAGATACAAGAGACCCAGTACTTC; CDR3aa: CASSPGEIQETQYF
j_gene: TRBJ2-1; d_gene: TRBD2; v_gene: TRBV4-3; abundance: -; CDR3nt: TGCGCCAGCAGCCAGTCGGGACTAGCGGGATCGGAGCAGTTCTTC; CDR3aa: CASSQSGLAGSEQFF
j_gene: TRBJ2-1; d_gene: -; v_gene: TRBV29-1; abundance: many; CDR3nt: TGCAGCGTTGAAGGGGGAAGGAGGAGTGAGCAGTTCTTC; CDR3aa: CSVEGGRRSEQFF
j_gene: TRBJ2-7; d_gene: TRBD1; v_gene: TRBV29-1; abundance: -; CDR3nt: TGCAGCGTTGAAGATGAGGGGACAGGGAACTACGAGCAGTACTTC; CDR3aa: CSVEDEGTGNYEQYF
j_gene: TRBJ2-1; d_gene: TRBD2; v_gene: TRBV24-1; abundance: -; CDR3nt: TGTGCCACCAGTGATTTAGGTAGCGGGAGCAATGAGCAGTTCTTC; CDR3aa: CATSDLGSGSNEQFF
j_gene: TRBJ2-2; d_gene: -; v_gene: TRBV19; abundance: -; CDR3nt: TGTGCCAGCCTTAGTGGACAGCACAACACCGGGGAGCTGTTTTTT; CDR3aa: CASLSGQHNTGELFF
j_gene: TRBJ1-5; d_gene: -; v_gene: TRBV5-6; abundance: -; CDR3nt: TGTGCCAGCAGCCGACGGGGCTTCAATCAGCCCCAGCATTTT; CDR3aa: CASSRRGFNQPQHF